Listed here are 26 T cell receptor beta chains from one sample, sequenced in a study of blood T cell repertoires in COVID-19. The data were produced by immunoSEQ multiplex PCR, yet TCRdb's version contains in-frame clones alone and is incomplete. The sample consists of 200,000 to 300,000 clones, around 90% of them appearing once. The sample taken for sequencing was peripheral blood. These receptors came from a woman in her 40s with acute or convalescent COVID-19.

The chain combines TRBV6-4 with TRBJ1-6, with 9 bases aligning to TRBD1. CDR1 and CDR2 (germline): MRHNA, SNTAGT. The trim removed 1 base at V and 14 bases at J, leaving 3 bases unmatched. The CDR3 contains 13 residues. DNA of the CDR3: TGTGCCAGCAGTGACTGGACAGGGGCGACCCTCCACTTT. Translation gives CASSDWTGATLHF.

The chain recombines TRBV7-2 with TRBJ2-2; D possibly corresponds to TRBD2 (5 bases). The germline V gene encodes CDR1 SGHTA and CDR2 FQGNSA. This CDR3 has 14 amino acids. The V and J ends lost 3 bases and 2 bases respectively, with 7 bases between them. The CDR3, as DNA: TGTGCCAGCAGCTTTAGCGTTAACACCGGGGAGCTGTTTTTT. It specifies CASSFSVNTGELFF.

This chain uses TRBV9 with TRBJ1-3, with 10 bases lining up with TRBD1. Germline CDR1 and CDR2: SGDLS and YYNGEE. The CDR3 runs 19 residues. V lost 0 bases, J lost 0 bases, and 9 bases stayed unmatched. Written as DNA, the CDR3 is TGTGCCAGCAGCGTAGACCCTGCGACAGGGGGCCCCTCTGGAAACACCATATATTTT. As protein: CASSVDPATGGPSGNTIYF.

J is TRBJ2-7 and V is TRBV7-9; D gene ambiguous. The V end was cut by 5 bases, the J end by 1 base, with 12 bases between. CDR1 is SEHNR, CDR2 FQNEAQ, per germline (reference sequence). This CDR3 comprises 14 residues. The DNA for the CDR3 is TGTGCCAGCAGCCGCGGATCCGGGTCCTACGAGCAGTACGTC. It specifies CASSRGSGSYEQYV.

The rearrangement uses TRBV7-9 and TRBJ1-1, with 7 bases aligning to TRBD1. V dropped 7 bases and J dropped 3; count of bases not matched to a gene: 11. The CDR3 loop spans 15 amino acids. The germline CDR1 and CDR2 sequences are SEHNR and FQNEAQ (reference sequence). This CDR3 reads CASTTRGGRDTEAFF. Here the CDR3 DNA reads TGTGCCAGCACCACCCGAGGGGGCAGGGACACTGAAGCTTTCTTT.

V and J are TRBV5-1 and TRBJ1-1; 8 nucleotides line up with TRBD1. This CDR3 is 14 amino acids long. Germline CDR1 SGHRS, CDR2 YFSETQ. Trimming took 8 bases from V and 0 from J; bases not matched to a gene: 6. The chain's CDR3 is CARQSGQVNTEAFF. CDR3 DNA sequence: TGCGCCAGGCAATCGGGACAGGTGAACACTGAAGCTTTCTTT.

The chain is built from TRBV7-3 and TRBJ2-3; 10 positions agree with TRBD2. CDR3 length: 17 amino acids. With V trimmed by 0 bases and J by 3 bases, 6 bases remained unmatched. Germline V gene sequence: CDR1 SGHTA, CDR2 FQGTGA. CDR3 nucleotide sequence: TGTGCCAGCAGCTTAACGCCCAGCGGGGGGGCAACAGATACGCAGTATTTT. It translates to CASSLTPSGGATDTQYF. Filled out from reference TRBV7-3 and TRBJ2-3, the complete variable domain reads GAGVSQTPSNKVTEKGKYVELRCDPISGHTALYWYRQSLGQGPEFLIYFQGTGAADDSGLPNDRFFAVRPEGSVSTLKIQRTERGDSAVYLCASSLTPSGGATDTQYFGPGTRLTVL.

This chain joins TRBV19 and TRBJ1-6, with D hard to call. V was pared by 7 bases and J by 7 bases, with 20 bases between. Germline V gene lookup returns CDR1 LNHDA and CDR2 SQIVND (reference sequence). The length of the CDR3 is 16 residues. The CDR3, as DNA: TGTGCCAGTACCCCCACGGGCCTAGGAGGCAATTCACCCCTCCACTTT. Translating gives CASTPTGLGGNSPLHF.

The genes are TRBV10-2 and TRBJ1-5; the D gene is possibly TRBD1 (5 bases). The germline V and J ends were trimmed by 8 bases and 3 bases, with 11 bases remaining between them. In germline, CDR1 is WSHSY, CDR2 SAAADI. The CDR3 sequence is 13 residues long. DNA of the CDR3: TGCGCCAGCTCAGAAGGGGTCAATCAGCCCCAGCATTTT. This sequence encodes CASSEGVNQPQHF.

The CDR3 region is CATSDLLGNTIYF. The CDR3 DNA sequence: TGTGCCACCAGTGATTTGCTCGGAAACACCATATATTTT. The chain is built from TRBV24-1 and TRBJ1-3; D remains ambiguous. Trimming removed 0 bases at V and 4 bases at J, with 3 bases between. The CDR3 has 13 residues. Germline V gene sequence: CDR1 KGHDR, CDR2 SFDVKD.

V is TRBV30 and J is TRBJ1-1; D is undetermined. Germline-derived CDR1 and CDR2 are GTSNPN and SVGIG (reference sequence). V was shortened by 2 bases and J by 1 base, with 14 bases between the two germline ends. This CDR3 is 15 amino acids long. This CDR3 reads CAWSTGSRPNTEAFF. CDR3 DNA: TGTGCCTGGAGTACGGGGAGTAGGCCGAACACTGAAGCTTTCTTT.

In DNA, the CDR3 is TGTGCCATCTACGGGGTGGCCCGAAACACTGAAGCTTTCTTT. Translation gives CAIYGVARNTEAFF. V usage is TRBV6-5 and J usage is TRBJ1-1; D not certain. CDR1 and CDR2 (germline): MNHEY, SVGAGI. CDR3 length: 14 amino acids. Trimming shortened V by 10 bases and J by 2 bases, and 17 bases separated the two germline ends.

V gene TRBV19 combines with J gene TRBJ2-1, with 11 bases lining up with TRBD1. In germline, CDR1 is LNHDA, CDR2 SQIVND (reference sequence). The V gene end was trimmed by 1 base and the J gene end by 7 bases; junction bases not matched to a gene: 9. This CDR3 has 17 residues. CDR3 coding DNA: TGTGCCAGTAGTATAGTCGGGGGACAGGGGGTTCGGAATGAGCAGTTCTTC. Residues: CASSIVGGQGVRNEQFF.

This chain uses TRBV28 with TRBJ1-1; D uncertain. The germline gives CDR1 MDHEN, CDR2 SYDVKM. V lost 4 bases and J 5 bases, leaving 17 bases between the germline ends. The CDR3 contains 15 residues. The CDR3 sequence is CASSSPRGSGTEAFF. The DNA for the CDR3 is TGTGCCAGCAGTTCCCCCCGGGGAAGCGGGACTGAAGCTTTCTTT.

The V call is TRBV6-5, the J call TRBJ1-1; weak D call: TRBD1 (5 bases). Germline values: CDR1 MNHEY, CDR2 SVGAGI. V was shortened by 7 bases and J by 5 bases, with 8 bases between the two germline ends. CDR3 length equals 11 residues. The CDR3 bases are TGTGCCAGCAATGGGGGGACTGAAGCTTTCTTT. Its protein product is CASNGGTEAFF.

The chain employs TRBV14 and TRBJ1-2; 9 positions match TRBD1. V lost 7 bases to trimming and J lost 2 bases; unmatched junction nucleotides: 8. The CDR3 totals 15 residues. Germline V gene data show CDR1 as SGHDN and CDR2 as FVKESK. The CDR3 DNA reads TGTGCCAGCAACCCACCCGGGACAGGGAACTATGGCTACACCTTC. Amino acid sequence: CASNPPGTGNYGYTF.

The chain couples TRBV19 to TRBJ1-1, with 8 bases lining up with TRBD1. The germline CDR1 and CDR2 sequences are LNHDA and SQIVND (reference sequence). The CDR3 contains 14 residues. Trimming removed 5 bases from V and 5 bases from J; junction bases left unmatched: 7. CDR3 in amino acids: CASSFRTGMTEAFF. In DNA, the CDR3 is TGTGCCAGTAGTTTTCGGACAGGGATGACTGAAGCTTTCTTT.

This chain links TRBV10-3 with TRBJ2-5, with a possible D match to TRBD2 (7 bases). Germline V gene data show CDR1 as ENHRY and CDR2 as SYGVKD. The CDR3 contains 16 residues. Trimming pared 10 bases from V and 3 bases from J, leaving 24 bases between. CDR3 nucleotide sequence: TGTGCCACCCGACCTACCCGGGGGGCAGGGGAAGAGACCCAGTACTTC. This sequence encodes CATRPTRGAGEETQYF.

The DNA of the CDR3 is TGTGCCAGCTCACGACAGCGCCCGGACACTGAAGCTTTCTTT. Translating gives CASSRQRPDTEAFF. The chain recombines TRBV18 with TRBJ1-1; D perhaps matches TRBD1 (5 bases). Germline loops: CDR1 KGHSH, CDR2 LQKENI. Trimming removed 4 bases from V and 3 bases from J, with 12 bases in between. This CDR3 comprises 14 residues.

J is TRBJ2-3 and V is TRBV5-1; D may be TRBD2 (6 bases). Trimming took 1 base from V and 2 from J, leaving 17 bases between them. The germline CDR1 and CDR2 sequences are SGHRS and YFSETQ. CDR3 length equals 17 residues. CDR3 protein: CASSLLIPGLHTDTQYF. The CDR3 coding sequence is TGCGCCAGCAGCTTGCTGATACCGGGACTCCACACAGATACGCAGTATTTT.

This chain joins TRBV4-2 and TRBJ2-3; 14 bases fit TRBD2. Germline V gene sequence: CDR1 LGHNA, CDR2 YNFKEQ. The CDR3 has 18 residues. Losses at the gene ends were 2 bases for V and 2 bases for J; bases not matched to a gene: 6. CDR3 residues: CASSQYPGLAGVTDTQYF. The CDR3 bases are TGTGCCAGCAGCCAATATCCGGGACTAGCGGGGGTCACAGATACGCAGTATTTT.

This clone was counted once. The rearrangement uses TRBV30 and TRBJ1-1; D remains unclear. Trimming pared 5 bases from V and 5 bases from J, leaving 9 bases between. The CDR3 loop spans 11 amino acids. Germline V gene sequence: CDR1 GTSNPN, CDR2 SVGIG (reference sequence). CDR3 protein: CAWSTWTEAFF. Here the CDR3 DNA reads TGTGCCTGGTCTACGTGGACTGAAGCTTTCTTT.

The sample holds one count of this clone. V is TRBV19 and J is TRBJ2-1, with TRBD1 as a possible D gene (6 bases). The V gene lost 3 bases and the J gene lost 5 bases, with 14 bases spanning the gap. The CDR3 is 15 amino acids. Germline CDR1 LNHDA, CDR2 SQIVND (reference sequence). The CDR3 DNA is TGTGCCAGTAGTATCGGGTGGGGGCTAAACAATGAGCAGTTCTTC. It is translated as CASSIGWGLNNEQFF.

The chain combines TRBV12-3 or TRBV12-4 with TRBJ1-2; perhaps TRBD1 as D (6 bases). V was clipped by 7 bases and J by 6 bases, with 9 bases between them. The CDR3 covers 11 residues. The CDR3 reads CASIPGDGYTF. The CDR3, as DNA: TGTGCCAGCATTCCAGGGGATGGCTACACCTTC.

This clone was detected once. This chain links TRBV28 with TRBJ2-7, with TRBD2 matching over 8 bases. The CDR3 contains 14 residues. The V and J ends lost 6 bases and 0 bases, in that order; junction bases with no gene match: 4. Germline-derived CDR1 and CDR2 are MDHEN and SYDVKM. This CDR3 is CASRLGGASYEQYV. The CDR3 DNA follows: TGTGCCAGCAGGCTCGGGGGGGCCTCCTACGAGCAGTACGTC.

The chain recombines TRBV10-3 with TRBJ1-1; possible D gene TRBD1, 5 bases. CDR1 ENHRY and CDR2 SYGVKD come from the germline V gene. The CDR3 totals 14 residues. Trimming pared 3 bases from V and 5 bases from J, leaving 13 bases between. CDR3 bases: TGTGCCATCAGTGAAAGGGGCAGCTCTACTGAAGCTTTCTTT. Translation gives CAISERGSSTEAFF.